Shown below are 29 T cell receptor beta chains from a single sample sequenced in a study of identical twins. TCRdb processed the 5' RACE reads anew with MiXCR; each CDR3 protein has one entry. The sample lists about 1.7 million distinct CDR3 sequences; around 33% were seen once. The sequencing sample was made of cord blood. Receptor source: a newborn girl in good health.

J is TRBJ2-1 and V is TRBV11-2; 7 bases map to TRBD2. The CDR3 sequence is 15 residues long. After removal of 0 bases from V and 5 bases from J, the junction contained 4 bases not matched to a gene. Germline assignment: CDR1 SGHAT and CDR2 FQNNGV. The CDR3 DNA reads TGTGCCAGCAGCTTAGAAACTAGCGCCCACAATGAGCAGTTCTTC. It encodes CASSLETSAHNEQFF.

This clonotype was picked up many times. The chain uses TRBV7-2 and TRBJ2-4, with TRBD2 identical over 14 bases. CDR1 is SGHTA, CDR2 FQGNSA, per germline. The CDR3 consists of 18 residues. V lost 6 bases to trimming and J lost 4 bases; unmatched junction nucleotides: 11. The CDR3 bases are TGTGCCAGCAGTAAACTGGGGACTAGCGGGAGTATTAAAAACATTCAGTACTTC. It specifies CASSKLGTSGSIKNIQYF.

The chain recombines TRBV20-1 with TRBJ2-1, with 14 bases matching TRBD2. Trimming cost V 6 bases and J 6 bases; bases outside gene matches: 10. Germline CDR1 and CDR2: DFQATT and SNEGSKA (reference sequence). The CDR3 sequence is 16 residues long. The CDR3 sequence is CSAPGPGLAGVNEQFF. In DNA, the CDR3 is TGCAGTGCCCCCGGTCCGGGACTAGCGGGGGTCAATGAGCAGTTCTTC.

This clonotype has just a few counts. The chain couples TRBV20-1 to TRBJ2-7, with 8 bases identical to TRBD2. V gave up 0 bases and J gave up 1 base; unmatched junction bases: 5. CDR3 length: 15 amino acids. CDR1 DFQATT and CDR2 SNEGSKA come from the germline V gene (reference sequence). This CDR3 reads CSARESLAGSYEQYF. CDR3 sequence (DNA): TGCAGTGCTAGAGAGTCATTAGCGGGGTCCTACGAGCAGTACTTC.

The genes are TRBV12-3 or TRBV12-4 and TRBJ2-2, with a weak D call TRBD2 (5 bases). This CDR3 is built from 18 residues. Trimming shortened V by 5 bases and J by 7 bases, and 26 bases separated the two germline ends. CDR3 sequence reads: CASSRDLTRAGLGGELFF. CDR3 nucleotide sequence: TGTGCCAGCAGTCGAGATCTTACTAGGGCCGGGTTAGGCGGGGAGCTGTTTTTT.

This rearrangement joins TRBV12-3 or TRBV12-4 to TRBJ1-1, with a possible D match to TRBD1 (6 bases). Trimming stripped 2 bases from V and 1 base from J, with 11 bases between. This CDR3 is 15 amino acids long. Here the CDR3 DNA reads TGTGCCAGCAGTTTACGGCAGGGGCCGAACACTGAAGCTTTCTTT. This codes for CASSLRQGPNTEAFF.

In this sample, this clonotype turned up once. This chain links TRBV7-2 with TRBJ2-3; D is possibly TRBD2 (6 bases). V gave up 3 bases and J gave up 1 base, with 11 bases separating them. CDR3 length: 15 residues. Per the germline V gene, CDR1 is SGHTA and CDR2 is FQGNSA. CDR3 coding DNA: TGTGCCAGCAGCTTGAACCAGCGGGGCACAGATACGCAGTATTTT. Its protein is CASSLNQRGTDTQYF.

This clonotype was seen a handful of times. The rearrangement links TRBV28 to TRBJ2-4, with 7 bases lining up with TRBD2. Gene TRBJ2-7 matches the end of the DNA better, so the J call may be wrong. The CDR3 has 14 amino acids. Germline CDR1 reads MDHEN; CDR2 reads SYDVKM. CDR3 loop: CASSLGGSQYEQYF. CDR3 nucleotide sequence: TGTGCCAGCAGTTTAGGCGGGAGTCAATACGAGCAGTACTTC.

The CDR3 nucleotides are TGTGCCAGCAGCACCCAGGGAGGGTATAATTCACCCCTCCACTTT. As protein: CASSTQGGYNSPLHF. The V and J genes are TRBV2 and TRBJ1-6, with D possibly matching TRBD1 (5 bases). From germline, CDR1 is SNHLY and CDR2 FYNNEI. With 6 bases removed from V and 4 bases from J, the gap between germline ends came to 13 bases. CDR3 length: 15 residues. Using reference TRBV2 and TRBJ1-6 for the parts outside the CDR3, the full variable domain is EPEVTQTPSHQVTQMGQEVILRCVPISNHLYFYWYRQILGQKVEFLVSFYNNEISEKSEIFDDQFSVERPDGSNFTLKIRSTKLEDSAMYFCASSTQGGYNSPLHFGNGTRLTVT.

With respect to this clonotype: The germline gene is not matched at one end of the junction; a read error may be the cause. The V gene is TRBV24-1, the J gene TRBJ2-6; the D gene is possibly TRBD1 (5 bases). Germline values: CDR1 KGHDR, CDR2 SFDVKD. This CDR3 contains 15 residues. Here the CDR3 DNA reads TGTGCCACCAGTGATGGGAAATCTGGGGCCGACGTCCTGACTTTC. Protein: CATSDGKSGADVLTF.

This chain uses TRBV25-1 with TRBJ2-7; 13 bases are shared with TRBD2. V shed 1 base, J shed 7 bases, and the junction held 13 bases outside the gene matches. The CDR3 extends over 18 amino acids. Germline V gene data show CDR1 as MGHDK and CDR2 as SYGVNS. As DNA, the CDR3 is TGTGCCAGCAGTGAATTCCCCCTCGGGACTAGCGGGGACAATGAGCAGTACTTC. It yields the protein CASSEFPLGTSGDNEQYF.

Points on this clonotype: One base away lies a much larger clone, so this may be a sequencing read error. The chain carries TRBV7-2 and TRBJ1-5, with unresolved D. CDR1 is SGHTA, CDR2 FQGNSA, per germline. V was pared by 1 base and J by 4 bases, with 5 bases between. This CDR3 is 13 amino acids long. The CDR3 is CASSLGKNQPQHF. The CDR3 DNA reads TGTGCCAGCAGCTTAGGGAAGAATCAGCCCCAGCATTTT.

This clonotype was counted a few times. The CDR3 spells CASTFRGGGNTDTQYF. The CDR3 region has the DNA TGTGCCAGCACTTTCCGAGGCGGGGGGAACACAGATACGCAGTATTTT. The chain joins TRBV12-3 or TRBV12-4 to TRBJ2-3, with 8 positions matching TRBD2. CDR3 length: 16 residues. V shed 7 bases, J shed 2 bases, and the junction held 11 bases outside the gene matches.

Remarks on this clonotype: This could be a read error, since a much larger clone is one nucleotide away. The genes are TRBV12-3 or TRBV12-4 and TRBJ1-5; 7 nucleotides agree with TRBD1. V was pared by 6 bases and J by 6 bases, with 5 bases of the junction left unmatched. CDR3 length equals 13 residues. The CDR3 DNA is TGTGCCAGCAGCTCGGGACAGATTCAGCCCCAGCATTTT. Translating it yields CASSSGQIQPQHF.

This clonotype has only one observation. The rearrangement links TRBV4-1 to TRBJ1-2; 7 bases map to TRBD1. V dropped 2 bases and J dropped 6; count of bases not matched to a gene: 6. CDR1 and CDR2 (germline): MGHRA, YSYEKL. The CDR3 contains 14 residues. As DNA, the CDR3 is TGCGCCAGCAGCCAACCGGGACAGTTCCATGGCTACACCTTC. It specifies CASSQPGQFHGYTF.

This clonotype was observed many times. V is TRBV10-3 and J is TRBJ2-1, with D unresolved. This CDR3 is built from 15 residues. The germline CDR1 and CDR2 sequences are ENHRY and SYGVKD. V gave up 4 bases and J gave up 0 bases, with 10 bases separating them. The CDR3 DNA is TGTGCCATCAGTGTTGTAGCAGGCTCCTACAATGAGCAGTTCTTC. It yields the protein CAISVVAGSYNEQFF.

This rearrangement joins TRBV7-8 to TRBJ1-1; maybe TRBD1 (6 bases). Germline loops: CDR1 SGHVS, CDR2 FQNEAQ. The CDR3 has 18 residues. V was pared by 6 bases and J by 0 bases, with 23 bases between. CDR3 nucleotide sequence: TGTGCCAGCAGTCTTACAAGGGGGGCGCGAATCATGAACACTGAAGCTTTCTTT. Its protein is CASSLTRGARIMNTEAFF.

The chain has TRBV6-6 and TRBJ2-5, with TRBD2 matching 8 bases. CDR3 length equals 14 residues. Germline loops: CDR1 MNHNY, CDR2 SVGAGI (reference sequence). V trimming: 0 bases; J trimming: 11 bases; junction bases outside the gene matches: 8. CDR3 bases: TGTGCCAGCAGTTACTCGGCTAGCGGGTGGGAGCAGTACTTC. It yields the protein CASSYSASGWEQYF.

Only a few counts were recorded for this clonotype. The chain has TRBV15 and TRBJ2-1; D gene ambiguous. Germline V gives CDR1 LNHNV, CDR2 YYDKDF (reference sequence). This CDR3 contains 14 residues. V lost 0 bases and J lost 5, with 8 bases in between. CDR3 sequence reads: CATSRDRANNEQFF. The CDR3 region has the DNA TGTGCCACCAGCAGAGATCGGGCCAACAATGAGCAGTTCTTC.

The chain combines TRBV3-1 with TRBJ2-7; 7 bases fit TRBD2. This CDR3 has 14 residues. After removal of 2 bases from V and 2 bases from J, the junction contained 3 bases not matched to a gene. Germline V CDR1 and CDR2: LGHDT, YNNKEL (reference sequence). CDR3 in DNA: TGTGCCAGCAGCCAAACTAGCGCCACCTACGAGCAGTACTTC. Encoded protein: CASSQTSATYEQYF.

The chain uses TRBV7-2 and TRBJ2-7; D gene uncertain. Trimming left V 3 bases short and J 3 bases short, with 12 bases between. Germline CDR1 and CDR2: SGHTA and FQGNSA. This CDR3 is built from 14 residues. The CDR3 coding sequence is TGTGCCAGCAGCTTCTCCCCCTCCATCTACGAGCAGTACTTC. This sequence encodes CASSFSPSIYEQYF.

The chain has TRBV4-1 and TRBJ1-5; possible D gene TRBD1, 6 bases. The CDR3 extends over 14 amino acids. Trimming took off 4 bases at V and 5 bases at J, with 12 bases between the two ends. Germline V gives CDR1 MGHRA, CDR2 YSYEKL. CDR3 sequence: CASSRDIRDQPQHF. CDR3 bases: TGCGCCAGCAGCCGGGACATCCGGGATCAGCCCCAGCATTTT.

This clonotype has just a few counts. The J gene is TRBJ2-7, the V gene TRBV29-1, with D perhaps matching TRBD1 or TRBD2 (5 bases each). The V end lost 5 bases, the J end lost 2 bases, and 19 bases lay between the germline ends. CDR3 length: 15 amino acids. Per the germline V gene, CDR1 is SQVTM and CDR2 is ANQGSEA. The CDR3 DNA reads TGCAGCGTTACGGTCGGGACGACAAGAACCTACGAGCAGTACTTC. It translates to CSVTVGTTRTYEQYF.

As concerns this clonotype: A read error is possible here, since a much larger clone lies one base away. The chain uses TRBV11-2 and TRBJ2-7, with TRBD1 identical over 9 bases. V shed 1 base, J shed 7 bases, and the junction held 11 bases outside the gene matches. Per the germline V gene, CDR1 is SGHAT and CDR2 is FQNNGV. This CDR3 is 16 amino acids long. Here the CDR3 DNA reads TGTGCCAGCAGCTTAGGGGGACAGGGTTTTTACAATGAGCAGTACTTC. It encodes CASSLGGQGFYNEQYF.

This clonotype occurred a few times. The chain carries TRBV10-2 and TRBJ1-2; D is perhaps TRBD1 (5 bases). CDR3 size: 15 residues. Germline CDR1 reads WSHSY; CDR2 reads SAAADI. Between the trimmed V and J ends, which lost 4 bases and 4 bases, there was a span of 16 bases. This CDR3 is CASSVGGTVTYGYTF. In DNA form, the CDR3 reads TGCGCCAGCAGTGTGGGCGGGACGGTTACCTATGGCTACACCTTC.

The V gene is TRBV20-1, the J gene TRBJ2-1; no clear D. CDR3 length equals 15 residues. The V and J ends lost 3 bases and 5 bases respectively, with 17 bases between them. The germline CDR1 and CDR2 sequences are DFQATT and SNEGSKA (reference sequence). The CDR3 sequence is CSASPLSKSHNEQFF. In nucleotides, the CDR3 is TGCAGTGCTAGCCCCCTGTCCAAATCCCACAATGAGCAGTTCTTC.

This sequence joins TRBV2 and TRBJ2-7; D is undetermined. CDR1 is SNHLY and CDR2 is FYNNEI in the germline V gene. CDR3 length: 12 amino acids. V lost 3 bases and J lost 3, with 6 bases in between. CDR3 sequence (DNA): TGTGCCAGCAGTGAGACCGACTACGAGCAGTACTTC. Translated, it gives CASSETDYEQYF.

The V and J genes are TRBV5-1 and TRBJ2-7; 7 bases map to TRBD1. CDR1 SGHRS and CDR2 YFSETQ come from the germline V gene. The CDR3 is 12 amino acids. The J segment lost 7 bases and the V segment lost 3 bases, leaving 4 bases of the junction unmatched. The CDR3 spells CASSSQGVEQYF. The DNA of the CDR3 is TGCGCCAGCAGCTCCCAGGGGGTGGAGCAGTACTTC. Full variable domain (rest looked up from reference TRBV5-1 and TRBJ2-7): KAGVTQTPRYLIKTRGQQVTLSCSPISGHRSVSWYQQTPGQGLQFLFEYFSETQRNKGNFPGRFSGRQFSNSRSEMNVSTLELGDSALYLCASSSQGVEQYFGPGTRLTVT.

This chain uses TRBV7-6 with TRBJ2-1; 8 nucleotides match TRBD2. Germline V gives CDR1 SGHVS, CDR2 FNYEAQ. J was trimmed by 7 bases and V by 1 base; bases with no gene match: 12. CDR3 length: 17 residues. This CDR3 reads CASSLVEAREELNEQFF. The CDR3 DNA reads TGTGCCAGCAGCTTAGTCGAGGCGCGGGAGGAACTTAATGAGCAGTTCTTC.